Shown below are 28 T cell receptor beta chains from a single sample sequenced in a study of T cell responses to AZD1222 COVID-19 vaccine. Only in-frame clones appear in the TCRdb table, and some are missing; sequencing was by immunoSEQ multiplex PCR. Of 80,000 or so clones detected, 88% appear once; the ten largest clones hold approximately 5.4%. Sequences were derived from peripheral blood, sampled on day 0 of MenACWY control vaccination. Every receptor here comes from an adult in good health.

The chain links TRBV9 to TRBJ1-1; D unresolved. V was clipped by 0 bases and J by 0 bases, with 9 bases between them. From germline, CDR1 is SGDLS and CDR2 YYNGEE. The CDR3 runs 15 residues. In DNA form, the CDR3 reads TGTGCCAGCAGCGTAGCGGCACGGATGAACACTGAAGCTTTCTTT. The encoded protein is CASSVAARMNTEAFF.

The chain uses TRBV4-1 and TRBJ1-1; TRBD1 is a possible D gene (5 bases). Trimming shortened V by 0 bases and J by 8 bases, and 16 bases separated the two germline ends. Germline-derived CDR1 and CDR2 are MGHRA and YSYEKL. The CDR3 contains 15 residues. The CDR3: CASSQDRTQGREAFF. CDR3 coding DNA: TGCGCCAGCAGCCAAGATCGGACTCAGGGCCGAGAAGCTTTCTTT.

V usage is TRBV4-2 and J usage is TRBJ1-3; D is uncertain. Germline CDR1 reads LGHNA; CDR2 reads YNFKEQ. The CDR3 runs to 15 residues. Trimming took off 0 bases at V and 1 base at J, with 7 bases between the two ends. CDR3 protein: CASSQELASGNTIYF. In DNA, the CDR3 is TGTGCCAGCAGCCAAGAGCTGGCTTCTGGAAACACCATATATTTT.

The chain is built from TRBV5-4 and TRBJ1-1; D not resolved. There are 11 residues in the CDR3. Deletions cut 4 bases from V and 0 bases from J, with 1 base between. The germline gives CDR1 SGHNT, CDR2 YYREEE (reference sequence). The CDR3 coding sequence is TGTGCCAGCAGCCTGAACACTGAAGCTTTCTTT. Protein product: CASSLNTEAFF.

J is TRBJ2-7 and V is TRBV6-5; D not certain. V was trimmed by 4 bases and J by 2 bases, leaving 3 bases between them. There are 11 residues in the CDR3. From germline, CDR1 is MNHEY and CDR2 SVGAGI. This CDR3 is CASSSPYEQYF. In DNA form, the CDR3 reads TGTGCCAGCAGTTCTCCCTACGAGCAGTACTTC.

In DNA form, the CDR3 reads TGTGCCAGCAGCTTGACAGGGGTCTCCTATAATTCACCCCTCCACTTT. This sequence encodes CASSLTGVSYNSPLHF. The chain joins TRBV7-2 to TRBJ1-6; 8 nucleotides align to TRBD1. V shed 3 bases and J 0 bases; nucleotides not matched to a gene: 1. Germline V gene sequence: CDR1 SGHTA, CDR2 FQGNSA. The CDR3 runs to 16 residues.

The V and J genes are TRBV5-6 and TRBJ1-6; D gene unclear. The germline V and J ends were trimmed by 4 bases and 14 bases, with 13 bases remaining between them. Germline CDR1 and CDR2: SGHDT and YYEEEE. The CDR3 runs 12 residues. DNA for the CDR3: TGTGCCAGCAGCCCCCCTGCCGGGACCCTCCACTTT. The encoded protein is CASSPPAGTLHF.

The chain carries TRBV30 and TRBJ2-7; D is undetermined. This CDR3 has 13 residues. Trimming stripped 3 bases from V and 3 bases from J, with 12 bases between. Germline V lookup: CDR1 GTSNPN, CDR2 SVGIG (reference sequence). The CDR3: CAWSGVSDYEQYF. CDR3 nucleotides: TGTGCCTGGAGCGGTGTCAGTGACTACGAGCAGTACTTC.

The rearrangement uses TRBV7-8 and TRBJ1-3; unclear D gene. The CDR3 runs to 15 residues. Germline values: CDR1 SGHVS, CDR2 FQNEAQ. Trimming took off 2 bases at V and 0 bases at J, with 8 bases between the two ends. The CDR3 DNA reads TGTGCCAGCAGCTTAACCCTCTTCTCTGGAAACACCATATATTTT. Translating it yields CASSLTLFSGNTIYF.

The chain uses TRBV24-1 and TRBJ1-5; possible D gene TRBD1, 5 bases. V was pared by 4 bases and J by 2 bases, with 11 bases between. Germline CDR1 reads KGHDR; CDR2 reads SFDVKD. The CDR3 is made up of 15 amino acids. The CDR3 protein is CATSESGGGNQPQHF. The CDR3 DNA is TGTGCCACCAGTGAATCCGGGGGGGGCAATCAGCCCCAGCATTTT.

This clone was seen once. The chain links TRBV14 to TRBJ1-2; TRBD1 might be the D (6 bases). The V and J ends lost 4 bases and 4 bases respectively, with 16 bases between them. In germline, CDR1 is SGHDN, CDR2 FVKESK. The CDR3 is 15 residues long. CDR3 nucleotides: TGTGCCAGCAGCCCAAGACAGGCAGCGGCCTATGGCTACACCTTC. Its protein product is CASSPRQAAAYGYTF. The full variable domain, in which reference TRBV14 and TRBJ1-2 provide the parts outside the CDR3, is EAGVTQFPSHSVIEKGQTVTLRCDPISGHDNLYWYRRVMGKEIKFLLHFVKESKQDESGMPNNRFLAERTGGTYSTLKVQPAELEDSGVYFCASSPRQAAAYGYTFGSGTRLTVV.

The V gene is TRBV9, the J gene TRBJ2-2, with 7 bases matching TRBD2. Germline V CDR1 and CDR2: SGDLS, YYNGEE. V lost 3 bases to trimming and J lost 5 bases; unmatched junction nucleotides: 13. The CDR3 length is 17 residues. The CDR3 region has the DNA TGTGCCAGCAGCGGAGTGCGAACGGGGGGACTAACCGGGGAGCTGTTTTTT. Amino acids: CASSGVRTGGLTGELFF. The whole variable domain, filled in from reference TRBV9 and TRBJ2-2, reads DSGVTQTPKHLITATGQRVTLRCSPRSGDLSVYWYQQSLDQGLQFLIQYYNGEERAKGNILERFSAQQFPDLHSELNLSSLELGDSALYFCASSGVRTGGLTGELFFGEGSRLTVL.

This clone appeared a few times. The genes are TRBV28 and TRBJ1-3; D not certain. The CDR3 contains 15 residues. Germline CDR1 MDHEN, CDR2 SYDVKM. The V and J ends lost 3 bases and 2 bases respectively, with 11 bases between them. DNA of the CDR3: TGTGCCAGCAGTTTCCCCCCCGGGGCTGGAAACACCATATATTTT. Translated: CASSFPPGAGNTIYF.

The chain uses TRBV4-3 and TRBJ2-1; 9 bases agree with TRBD1. This CDR3 contains 15 residues. Germline values: CDR1 LGHNA, CDR2 YSLEER. Losses at the gene ends were 1 base for V and 6 bases for J; bases not matched to a gene: 4. The CDR3 loop is CASSQGTGVSNEQFF. The CDR3, as DNA: TGCGCCAGCAGCCAAGGGACAGGGGTAAGCAATGAGCAGTTCTTC.

V gene TRBV29-1 combines with J gene TRBJ1-4, with a possible D match to TRBD1 (6 bases). The CDR3 length is 12 residues. Germline V gene sequence: CDR1 SQVTM, CDR2 ANQGSEA. The V end was cut by 7 bases, the J end by 8 bases, with 14 bases between. The CDR3 DNA sequence: TGCAGCGCCAAGGGGGAGAGGGAAAAACTGTTTTTT. Protein sequence: CSAKGEREKLFF.

J is TRBJ1-2 and V is TRBV6-5, with D perhaps matching TRBD1 (6 bases). V lost 6 bases and J 4 bases, leaving 18 bases between the germline ends. The length of the CDR3 is 15 residues. Germline V gene sequence: CDR1 MNHEY, CDR2 SVGAGI. This CDR3 reads CASSLLAGQRYGYTF. CDR3 nucleotides: TGTGCCAGCAGCCTCCTAGCCGGACAGCGCTATGGCTACACCTTC.

This rearrangement joins TRBV5-5 to TRBJ1-1; D is unresolved. The CDR3 loop spans 13 amino acids. V lost 2 bases, J lost 5 bases, and 10 bases lay in between. Germline lookup yields CDR1 SGHKS and CDR2 YYEKEE (reference sequence). DNA of the CDR3: TGTGCCAGCAGCTTTTTGCCTGAGACTGAAGCTTTCTTT. Translated: CASSFLPETEAFF.

J is TRBJ1-1 and V is TRBV7-2; 12 bases match TRBD1. Germline CDR1 reads SGHTA; CDR2 reads FQGNSA. The CDR3 has 17 amino acids. V lost 6 bases, J lost 4 bases, and 12 bases stayed unmatched. The CDR3 coding sequence is TGTGCCAGCAGATCTAACCCGGGACAGGGGGCGAGCACTGAAGCTTTCTTT. As protein: CASRSNPGQGASTEAFF.

The chain combines TRBV6-5 with TRBJ1-1; possible D gene TRBD1, 6 bases. Germline loops: CDR1 MNHEY, CDR2 SVGAGI. The V end was cut by 8 bases, the J end by 2 bases, with 12 bases between. This CDR3 is built from 13 residues. CDR3 loop: CASLRGLNTEAFF. The DNA of the CDR3 is TGTGCCAGCCTCAGGGGTCTCAACACTGAAGCTTTCTTT.

This chain uses TRBV6-5 with TRBJ2-7; no clear D. The CDR3 contains 15 residues. CDR1 is MNHEY and CDR2 is SVGAGI in the germline V gene. V dropped 5 bases and J dropped 0 bases, with 14 bases sitting between them. The CDR3 spells CASSPTPLSSYEQYF. In nucleotides, the CDR3 is TGTGCCAGCAGTCCTACCCCCCTTAGCTCCTACGAGCAGTACTTC.

The chain links TRBV3-1 (or the pseudogene TRBV3-2) to TRBJ2-5; TRBD2 aligns across 7 bases. The V and J ends lost 2 bases and 2 bases, in that order; junction bases with no gene match: 5. This CDR3 is 15 amino acids long. The germline gives CDR1 LGHDT, CDR2 YNNKEL (reference sequence). The CDR3 protein is CASSQQPGGQETQYF. The CDR3 DNA sequence: TGTGCCAGCAGCCAACAGCCGGGGGGTCAAGAGACCCAGTACTTC.

The rearrangement joins TRBV3-1 (or the pseudogene TRBV3-2) to TRBJ1-1; D gene unclear. V was clipped by 3 bases and J by 0 bases, with 14 bases between them. The germline gives CDR1 LGHDT, CDR2 YNNKEL (reference sequence). The CDR3 loop spans 16 amino acids. CDR3 residues: CASSQIRTGLNTEAFF. CDR3 bases: TGTGCCAGCAGCCAGATCCGGACGGGCCTGAACACTGAAGCTTTCTTT.

The V and J genes are TRBV30 and TRBJ1-2, with TRBD1 matching 7 bases. The length of the CDR3 is 13 residues. The J segment lost 4 bases and the V segment lost 2 bases, leaving 4 bases of the junction unmatched. Germline CDR1 is GTSNPN and CDR2 is SVGIG (reference sequence). This CDR3 is CAWSIGQAYGYTF. The CDR3 bases are TGTGCCTGGAGTATAGGACAGGCCTATGGCTACACCTTC.

J is TRBJ2-1 and V is TRBV5-1, with 7 bases that match TRBD1. The CDR3 is made up of 15 amino acids. Germline CDR1 is SGHRS and CDR2 is YFSETQ. V shed 4 bases, J shed 3 bases, and the junction held 7 bases outside the gene matches. The CDR3 here is CASSGAGTVYNEQFF. As DNA, the CDR3 is TGCGCCAGCAGCGGTGCCGGGACAGTCTACAATGAGCAGTTCTTC.

This clone was counted between two and nine times. Germline is not matched at one junction end, which may reflect a read error. This chain connects TRBV7-8 to TRBJ2-7, with a weak D call TRBD1 (6 bases). The CDR3 has 12 amino acids. From germline, CDR1 is SGHVS and CDR2 FQNEAQ. The CDR3 DNA is TGTGCCAGCAGCCCTAAGGCGGGCAGTAGGGGGTTC. Residues: CASSPKAGSRGF.

V gene TRBV19 combines with J gene TRBJ2-7; 9 nucleotides line up with TRBD1. CDR1 and CDR2 from the germline V gene are LNHDA and SQIVND (reference sequence). The junction had 10 bases not matched to a gene; V was cut back by 4 bases and J by 0 bases. CDR3 length equals 17 residues. CDR3 bases: TGTGCCAGTAGTACGGGACAGGGCTGGCCCAGCTCCTACGAGCAGTACTTC. As protein: CASSTGQGWPSSYEQYF.

The chain combines TRBV15 with TRBJ1-2; 8 nucleotides line up with TRBD1. Unmatched junction bases numbered 2, after V lost 0 bases and J lost 5 bases. Germline V gives CDR1 LNHNV, CDR2 YYDKDF (reference sequence). The CDR3 covers 14 residues. In DNA, the CDR3 is TGTGCCACCAGCAGAGAGACAGGGGTGTATGGCTACACCTTC. Translation: CATSRETGVYGYTF.

V gene TRBV18 combines with J gene TRBJ1-2, with D tentatively TRBD1 (6 bases). The CDR3 has 14 residues. V was clipped by 0 bases and J by 4 bases, with 9 bases between them. The germline V gene has CDR1 KGHSH and CDR2 LQKENI. The CDR3, as DNA: TGTGCCAGCTCACCACCGAACAGGGCCTATGGCTACACCTTC. Translated, it gives CASSPPNRAYGYTF.